Following are 17 T cell receptor beta chains from one sample sequenced in a study of blood T cell repertoires in COVID-19. Profiled with immunoSEQ multiplex PCR; TCRdb holds only in-frame clones, not every one. The data hold about 150,000 clones, with roughly 80% observed a single time. The sequenced sample was peripheral blood. These receptors all come from a woman older than 75 with acute or convalescent COVID-19.

The V and J genes are TRBV5-1 and TRBJ2-1; TRBD1 matches 8 bases. This CDR3 comprises 14 residues. Trimming took 7 bases from V and 7 from J; bases not matched to a gene: 10. CDR1 is SGHRS, CDR2 YFSETQ, per germline. The chain's CDR3 is CASGPGGRGNEQFF. CDR3 DNA sequence: TGCGCCAGCGGGCCAGGGGGCAGGGGGAATGAGCAGTTCTTC.

The V gene is TRBV5-6, the J gene TRBJ1-2; a possible D gene is TRBD1 (6 bases). From germline, CDR1 is SGHDT and CDR2 YYEEEE. The V gene lost 1 base and the J gene lost 8 bases, with 9 bases spanning the gap. The CDR3 runs 12 residues. The CDR3 DNA follows: TGTGCCAGCAGCTTGAACAGGGAGGGCTACACCTTC. Translated: CASSLNREGYTF.

The chain is built from TRBV5-1 and TRBJ2-1; tentative D call: TRBD1 (5 bases). Per the germline V gene, CDR1 is SGHRS and CDR2 is YFSETQ. Deletions cut 0 bases from V and 5 bases from J, with 9 bases between. This CDR3 region has 14 residues. CDR3 bases: TGCGCCAGCAGCTTGGTGCAGGGCGACAATGAGCAGTTCTTC. The encoded protein is CASSLVQGDNEQFF.

The V gene is TRBV5-5, the J gene TRBJ1-2, with 7 bases identical to TRBD1. J gave up 4 bases and V 1 base, and 10 bases lay outside the gene matches. The CDR3 spans 16 residues. CDR1 SGHKS and CDR2 YYEKEE come from the germline V gene (reference sequence). The CDR3 spells CASSLSTAGTVYGYTF. In DNA form, the CDR3 reads TGTGCCAGCAGCTTGTCCACCGCCGGGACAGTCTATGGCTACACCTTC.

The chain links TRBV19 to TRBJ1-1, with 9 bases identical to TRBD1. Germline CDR1 LNHDA, CDR2 SQIVND (reference sequence). With V trimmed by 5 bases and J by 3 bases, 7 bases remained unmatched. This CDR3 comprises 15 residues. The CDR3 nucleotides are TGTGCCAGTAGTGGAGACAGGGGGTCGGACACTGAAGCTTTCTTT. Encoded protein: CASSGDRGSDTEAFF.

This chain joins TRBV10-3 and TRBJ2-3, with 7 bases matching TRBD2. Germline CDR1 ENHRY, CDR2 SYGVKD. The CDR3 covers 13 residues. The CDR3 reads CASRGVVTDTQYF. The CDR3 DNA sequence: TGTGCTTCACGGGGGGTGGTCACAGATACGCAGTATTTT.

Only a few counts were recorded for this clone. The chain uses TRBV19 and TRBJ1-1, with 8 bases identical to TRBD1. V was clipped by 7 bases and J by 10 bases; unmatched bases: 11. Germline V gene lookup returns CDR1 LNHDA and CDR2 SQIVND (reference sequence). This CDR3 has 13 amino acids. The CDR3 loop is CASIRQGARVAFF. In nucleotides, the CDR3 is TGTGCCAGTATACGGCAGGGGGCGCGTGTAGCTTTCTTT.

This chain links TRBV15 with TRBJ1-6; 8 bases are a match to TRBD1. The CDR3 sequence is 14 residues long. V shed 2 bases, J shed 11 bases, and the junction held 5 bases outside the gene matches. Germline V CDR1 and CDR2: LNHNV, YYDKDF (reference sequence). This chain's CDR3 is CATSRQGAEPPLHF. For the CDR3, the DNA is TGTGCCACCAGCAGACAGGGGGCTGAACCACCCCTCCACTTT. The complete variable domain, with remaining parts taken from reference TRBV15 and TRBJ1-6, reads DAMVIQNPRYQVTQFGKPVTLSCSQTLNHNVMYWYQQKSSQAPKLLFHYYDKDFNNEADTPDNFQSRRPNTSFCFLDIRSPGLGDTAMYLCATSRQGAEPPLHFGNGTRLTVT.

The table lists this clone with a count of one. The rearrangement uses TRBV5-4 and TRBJ1-2; 7 nucleotides line up with TRBD1. Germline CDR1 reads SGHNT; CDR2 reads YYREEE (reference sequence). The CDR3 length is 13 residues. The V gene end was trimmed by 4 bases and the J gene end by 3 bases; junction bases not matched to a gene: 3. CDR3 residues: CASSVGTDYGYTF. The CDR3 nucleotides read TGTGCCAGCAGCGTTGGGACAGACTATGGCTACACCTTC.

The chain combines TRBV7-9 with TRBJ2-2; D is uncertain. The CDR3 is 12 amino acids. Trimming stripped 8 bases from V and 4 bases from J, with 8 bases between. In germline, CDR1 is SEHNR, CDR2 FQNEAQ (reference sequence). The CDR3 DNA reads as TGTGCCAGCTCAGACATCACCGGGGAGCTGTTTTTT. It is translated as CASSDITGELFF. Full variable domain (rest looked up from reference TRBV7-9 and TRBJ2-2): DTGVSQNPRHKITKRGQNVTFRCDPISEHNRLYWYRQTLGQGPEFLTYFQNEAQLEKSRLLSDRFSAERPKGSFSTLEIQRTEQGDSAMYLCASSDITGELFFGEGSRLTVL.

The chain has TRBV12-3 or TRBV12-4 and TRBJ2-7; a possible D gene is TRBD2 (5 bases). The CDR3 has 11 amino acids. Trimming stripped 6 bases from V and 2 bases from J, with 5 bases between. CDR3 in DNA: TGTGCCAGCAGGCGGGCCTACGAGCAGTACTTC. Encoded protein: CASRRAYEQYF.

The V call is TRBV7-8, the J call TRBJ2-7; 8 nucleotides line up with TRBD1. The CDR3 is 14 residues long. The V gene end was trimmed by 5 bases and the J gene end by 1 base; junction bases not matched to a gene: 4. Per the germline V gene, CDR1 is SGHVS and CDR2 is FQNEAQ. The CDR3 sequence is CASSKDRVSYEQYF. The CDR3 DNA reads as TGTGCCAGCAGCAAGGACAGGGTTTCCTACGAGCAGTACTTC.

V usage is TRBV18 and J usage is TRBJ1-2; the D is unclear. The CDR3 spans 13 residues. The germline V gene encodes CDR1 KGHSH and CDR2 LQKENI. Between the trimmed V and J ends, which lost 3 bases and 3 bases, there was a span of 8 bases. CDR3 DNA sequence: TGTGCCAGCTCACCCACAGTGGACTATGGCTACACCTTC. Residues: CASSPTVDYGYTF.

The V and J genes are TRBV18 and TRBJ1-1; D is undetermined. The germline gives CDR1 KGHSH, CDR2 LQKENI. This CDR3 has 14 amino acids. V was cut by 2 bases and J by 0 bases, with 7 bases left in between. CDR3 coding DNA: TGTGCCAGCTCACCATTACCGGTGAACACTGAAGCTTTCTTT. This codes for CASSPLPVNTEAFF.

V usage is TRBV5-6 and J usage is TRBJ1-1; 9 nucleotides match TRBD1. The trim removed 0 bases at V and 11 bases at J, leaving 5 bases unmatched. CDR3 length: 13 residues. CDR1 and CDR2 from the germline V gene are SGHDT and YYEEEE. This CDR3 is CASSLGDRVGAFF. The CDR3 bases are TGTGCCAGCAGCTTGGGGGACAGGGTCGGGGCTTTCTTT.

The chain couples TRBV7-9 to TRBJ2-5; 9 bases map to TRBD1. The CDR3 contains 15 residues. The V and J ends lost 6 bases and 5 bases, in that order; junction bases with no gene match: 10. Looked up from germline, CDR1 is SEHNR and CDR2 is FQNEAQ (reference sequence). The CDR3 sequence is CASSWATGGVETQYF. The CDR3 DNA reads TGTGCCAGCAGTTGGGCAACAGGGGGCGTGGAGACCCAGTACTTC.

The chain recombines TRBV2 with TRBJ1-6; D ambiguous. The germline V and J ends were trimmed by 6 bases and 5 bases, with 5 bases remaining between them. The CDR3 has 12 amino acids. Germline-derived CDR1 and CDR2 are SNHLY and FYNNEI. This CDR3 is CASRADNSPLHF. In nucleotides, the CDR3 is TGTGCCAGCAGGGCAGATAATTCACCCCTCCACTTT.